The 6 T cell receptor beta chains below all came from one sample that was sequenced in a study of shared clonotypes between healthy human individuals. Measured with immunoSEQ multiplex PCR; TCRdb has only the in-frame clones, and not every one. This table holds approximately 2.5 million clones, 80% to 95% found once. The material sequenced was naive CD4+ T cells from PBMCs. Subset reported: CD45RA+ positively selected. The receptor source for this set is a man between 18 and 29 years old in good health. Some clones in this sample may be carry-over from other donors' samples.

Notes on this clone: Other DNA sequences in this sample translate to the same CDR3. The chain is built from TRBV6-5 and TRBJ2-7, with D perhaps being TRBD1 or TRBD2 (5 bases each). Trimming took off 0 bases at V and 2 bases at J, with 8 bases between the two ends. Germline loops: CDR1 MNHEY, CDR2 SVGAGI. The CDR3 consists of 14 residues. In DNA, the CDR3 is TGTGCCAGCAGTTACTCCTGGGGACCCTACGAGCAGTACTTC. This gives the protein CASSYSWGPYEQYF.

The chain combines TRBV29-1 with TRBJ2-7; D is unclear. The germline gives CDR1 SQVTM, CDR2 ANQGSEA. This CDR3 comprises 13 residues. V shed 4 bases and J shed 1 base, with 11 bases lying between them. CDR3 in amino acids: CSVAVGSSYEQYF. For the CDR3, the DNA is TGCAGCGTTGCAGTTGGCAGTTCCTACGAGCAGTACTTC.

This clone has just one count. The chain joins TRBV5-1 to TRBJ2-1; tentative D call: TRBD2 (6 bases). Looked up from germline, CDR1 is SGHRS and CDR2 is YFSETQ. The CDR3 length is 14 residues. V was trimmed by 5 bases and J by 7 bases, leaving 16 bases between them. DNA for the CDR3: TGCGCCAGCAGTTACCGGGACTCCTCGAATGAGCAGTTCTTC. Amino acid sequence: CASSYRDSSNEQFF.

The chain recombines TRBV6-5 with TRBJ1-5; D is unclear. V shed 3 bases and J shed 6 bases, with 9 bases lying between them. The CDR3 is 13 residues long. CDR1 and CDR2 from the germline V gene are MNHEY and SVGAGI. The CDR3 DNA is TGTGCCAGCAGTTATCGACCAGTTCAGCCCCAGCATTTT. As protein: CASSYRPVQPQHF.

This clone appeared a single time. This chain uses TRBV2 with TRBJ2-3, with 10 bases identical to TRBD2. Germline lookup yields CDR1 SNHLY and CDR2 FYNNEI. J was trimmed by 1 base and V by 5 bases; bases with no gene match: 3. The CDR3 has 15 amino acids. The CDR3 loop is CASSPGTSGTDTQYF. In DNA, the CDR3 is TGTGCCAGCAGTCCCGGGACTAGCGGCACAGATACGCAGTATTTT.

The V call is TRBV28, the J call TRBJ2-7; D is perhaps TRBD1 (6 bases). The germline V gene has CDR1 MDHEN and CDR2 SYDVKM. V was clipped by 1 base and J by 0 bases, with 19 bases between them. This CDR3 is built from 18 residues. CDR3 DNA: TGTGCCAGCAGTTTATTGAGAGGACAGCGGTCCCGCTCCTACGAGCAGTACTTC. It specifies CASSLLRGQRSRSYEQYF.